This T cell receptor beta chain was identified in a study of neurological immune-mediated disorders. Broader study findings: None of the CDR3 amino acid sequences of expanded clones were shared across subjects, and this suggested private repertoires in all groups.

A 10-nucleotide random UMI tagged transcripts in template-switch 5'RACE cDNA synthesis. From the 5' RACE reads, TCRdb called clonotypes with MiXCR, one entry per CDR3 protein. In the table there are roughly 44,000 distinct CDR3 sequences, about 6% of which are singletons. Sorted libraries came from some 1 million CD4+ or CD8+ T cells. The CDR3 consists of 15 residues. The ends were cut back, 3 bases at V and 1 base at J, with 12 bases in the middle. Germline lookup yields CDR1 SGHTA and CDR2 FQGNSA. This clonotype appeared many times. No antigen is known for it. V gene TRBV7-2 combines with J gene TRBJ1-1; D uncertain. Material for sequencing was CD4+ T cells from blood. The sequence came from a woman in her 40s in good health. CDR3 in DNA: TGTGCCAGCAGCTTCTCCGGGCCCGGGAACACTGAAGCTTTCTTT. Translation gives CASSFSGPGNTEAFF.